This T cell receptor (beta chain) was captured in a study of human T cells and chemical hapten exposure. Whole-study results and caveats: Alopecia in the donors means their immune response may deviate from healthy people's.

Using its own MiXCR run on the RACE reads, TCRdb lists one record per CDR3 protein. The top ten clones hold 1.7% of a sample with 150,000 to 200,000 distinct CDR3 sequences, about 14% of them seen once. As to time point: patch test 1, 2 weeks after DPC sensitization. Treatment here: therapeutic diphenylcyclopropenone sensitization with weekly scalp DPC. This clonotype was seen ten or more times. What it binds is unknown. The sequence came from a woman in her 30s with alopecia areata. Some clones in this sample may be carry-over from other donors' samples. This material consisted of whole blood, taken in connection with sensitization to the hapten diphenylcyclopropenone (DPC).

CDR3 loop: CASSFRRDAYNEQFF. The CDR3 DNA reads as TGTGCCAGCAGCTTTCGGCGGGACGCCTACAATGAGCAGTTCTTC. The V and J genes are TRBV7-8 and TRBJ2-1, with D perhaps matching TRBD2 (6 bases). Germline CDR1 SGHVS, CDR2 FQNEAQ. V dropped 3 bases and J dropped 2 bases, with 11 bases sitting between them. The CDR3 consists of 15 residues.